The 8 T cell receptor beta chains below were found in one sample sequenced in a study of identical twins. TCRdb passed the 5' RACE reads through MiXCR, listing each CDR3 protein once. The data show around 650,000 distinct CDR3 sequences, with just over 7% seen just once and roughly 1.5% held by the top ten. This sample was also put to use in a study of yellow fever vaccine responses in identical twins.

The sequenced material came from PBMCs. The receptor source for this set is a woman aged 18-29 years in good health.

This clonotype was counted a few times. CDR3 protein: CSARRAIPLNSPLHF. The CDR3, as DNA: TGCAGTGCTAGAAGGGCTATCCCGCTCAATTCACCCCTCCACTTT. The genes are TRBV20-1 and TRBJ1-6; D is uncertain. Per germline, CDR1 DFQATT and CDR2 SNEGSKA (reference sequence). CDR3 size: 15 residues. Trimming removed 2 bases at V and 7 bases at J, with 15 bases between.

In this sample, this clonotype turned up a few times. The chain links TRBV12-3 or TRBV12-4 to TRBJ2-5, with D perhaps TRBD1 or TRBD2 (5 bases each). V gave up 5 bases and J gave up 5 bases, with 15 bases separating them. This CDR3 has 14 residues. CDR3 in amino acids: CASSRGNGGETQYF. CDR3 bases: TGTGCCAGCAGTCGGGGAAATGGGGGTGAGACCCAGTACTTC.

This rearrangement joins TRBV5-1 to TRBJ2-3; the match to TRBD1 covers 7 bases. After removal of 3 bases from V and 0 bases from J, the junction contained 7 bases not matched to a gene. CDR1 is SGHRS and CDR2 is YFSETQ in the germline V gene. The CDR3 covers 16 residues. CDR3 in amino acids: CASSSGQTISTDTQYF. The CDR3 region has the DNA TGCGCCAGCAGCTCGGGACAGACGATTAGCACAGATACGCAGTATTTT.

The rearrangement joins TRBV5-1 to TRBJ2-2; TRBD2 agrees at 13 bases. Losses at the gene ends were 8 bases for V and 4 bases for J; bases not matched to a gene: 8. The CDR3 spans 16 residues. Germline loops: CDR1 SGHRS, CDR2 YFSETQ. The DNA of the CDR3 is TGCGCCAGTCGGACTAGCGGGGGCTGGGGCACCGGGGAGCTGTTTTTT. This sequence encodes CASRTSGGWGTGELFF.

This clonotype was seen at least ten times. V is TRBV10-3 and J is TRBJ2-2; D may be TRBD1 or TRBD2 (6 bases each). V gave up 7 bases and J gave up 0 bases, with 15 bases separating them. The CDR3 extends over 16 amino acids. Germline V gives CDR1 ENHRY, CDR2 SYGVKD. CDR3: CAITGTEGANTGELFF. DNA for the CDR3: TGTGCCATCACTGGGACGGAGGGGGCGAACACCGGGGAGCTGTTTTTT.

Only a few counts were recorded for this clonotype. The chain couples TRBV20-1 to TRBJ2-5; 9 nucleotides align to TRBD2. Germline loops: CDR1 DFQATT, CDR2 SNEGSKA (reference sequence). This CDR3 comprises 15 residues. Trimming took 0 bases from V and 5 from J; bases not matched to a gene: 7. The CDR3: CSARDRAGGPETQYF. The CDR3 DNA follows: TGCAGTGCTAGAGATCGGGCGGGGGGGCCGGAGACCCAGTACTTC.

This clonotype has ten or more counts. DNA of the CDR3: TGTGCCAGCAGCCCGAGGAGGGGGACTAAAGAGACCCAGTACTTC. This codes for CASSPRRGTKETQYF. The rearrangement links TRBV7-9 to TRBJ2-5; tentative D call: TRBD2 (7 bases). Germline CDR1 SEHNR, CDR2 FQNEAQ (reference sequence). CDR3 size: 15 residues. Trimming took off 5 bases at V and 3 bases at J, with 16 bases between the two ends. Supplemented by reference TRBV7-9 and TRBJ2-5, the full variable domain reads DTGVSQNPRHKITKRGQNVTFRCDPISEHNRLYWYRQTLGQGPEFLTYFQNEAQLEKSRLLSDRFSAERPKGSFSTLEIQRTEQGDSAMYLCASSPRRGTKETQYFGPGTRLLVL.

This chain uses TRBV7-6 with TRBJ2-1; possible D gene TRBD2, 5 bases. Trimming pared 0 bases from V and 4 bases from J, leaving 13 bases between. Germline V gene lookup returns CDR1 SGHVS and CDR2 FNYEAQ. This CDR3 has 16 residues. The DNA for the CDR3 is TGTGCCAGCAGCTTAGCGGTAGGCGGGCCTTACAATGAGCAGTTCTTC. Its translation is CASSLAVGGPYNEQFF.